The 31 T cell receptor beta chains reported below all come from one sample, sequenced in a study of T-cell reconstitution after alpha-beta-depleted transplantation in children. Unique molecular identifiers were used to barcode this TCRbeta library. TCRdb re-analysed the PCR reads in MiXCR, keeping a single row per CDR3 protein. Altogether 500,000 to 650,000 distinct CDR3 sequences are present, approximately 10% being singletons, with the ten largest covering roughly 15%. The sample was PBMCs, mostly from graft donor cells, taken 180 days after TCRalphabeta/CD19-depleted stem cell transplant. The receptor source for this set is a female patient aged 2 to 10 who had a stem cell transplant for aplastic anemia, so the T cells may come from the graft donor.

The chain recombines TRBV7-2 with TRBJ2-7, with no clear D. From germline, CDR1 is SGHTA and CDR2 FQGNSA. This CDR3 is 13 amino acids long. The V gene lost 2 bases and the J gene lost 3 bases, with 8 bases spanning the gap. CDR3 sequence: CASSLNSHYEQYF. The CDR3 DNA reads TGTGCCAGCAGCTTAAACAGCCACTACGAGCAGTACTTC. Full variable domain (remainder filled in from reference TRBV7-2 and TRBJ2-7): GAGVSQSPSNKVTEKGKDVELRCDPISGHTALYWYRQSLGQGLEFLIYFQGNSAPDKSGLPSDRFSAERTGGSVSTLTIQRTQQEDSAVYLCASSLNSHYEQYFGPGTRLTVT.

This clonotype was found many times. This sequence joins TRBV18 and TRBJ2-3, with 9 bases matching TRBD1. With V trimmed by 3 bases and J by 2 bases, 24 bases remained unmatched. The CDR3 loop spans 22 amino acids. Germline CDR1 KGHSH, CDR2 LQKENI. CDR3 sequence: CASSPVETSGQGYYPHTDTQYF. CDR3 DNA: TGTGCCAGCTCACCGGTTGAGACCTCGGGACAGGGATATTACCCCCACACAGATACGCAGTATTTT. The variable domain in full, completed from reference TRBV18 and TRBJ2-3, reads NAGVMQNPRHLVRRRGQEARLRCSPMKGHSHVYWYRQLPEEGLKFMVYLQKENIIDESGMPKERFSAEFPKEGPSILRIQQVVRGDSAAYFCASSPVETSGQGYYPHTDTQYFGPGTRLTVL.

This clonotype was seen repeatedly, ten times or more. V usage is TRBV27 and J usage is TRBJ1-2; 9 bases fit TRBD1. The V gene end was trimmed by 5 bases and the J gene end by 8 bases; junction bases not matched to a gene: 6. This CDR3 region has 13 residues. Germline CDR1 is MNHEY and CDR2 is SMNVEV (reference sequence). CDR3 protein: CASSVGTGFGYTF. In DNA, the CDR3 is TGTGCCAGCAGTGTCGGGACAGGGTTCGGCTACACCTTC.

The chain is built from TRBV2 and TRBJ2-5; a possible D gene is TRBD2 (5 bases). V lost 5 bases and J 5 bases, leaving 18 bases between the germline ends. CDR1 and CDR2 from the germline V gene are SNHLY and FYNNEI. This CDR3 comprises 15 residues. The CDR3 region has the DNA TGTGCCAGCAGTCTACCACTAGTTATAACGGAGACCCAGTACTTC. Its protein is CASSLPLVITETQYF.

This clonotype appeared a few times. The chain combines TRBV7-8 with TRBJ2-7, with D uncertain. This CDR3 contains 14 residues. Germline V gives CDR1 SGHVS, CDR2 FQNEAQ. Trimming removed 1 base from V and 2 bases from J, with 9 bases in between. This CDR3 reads CASSLGYSPYEQYV. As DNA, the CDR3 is TGTGCCAGCAGCTTAGGGTACAGTCCCTACGAGCAGTACGTC.

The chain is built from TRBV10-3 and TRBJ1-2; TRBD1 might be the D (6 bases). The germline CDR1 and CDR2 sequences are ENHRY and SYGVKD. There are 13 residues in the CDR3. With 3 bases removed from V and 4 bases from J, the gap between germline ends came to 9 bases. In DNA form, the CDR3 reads TGTGCCATCAGTGACAGGGGATTCTATGGCTACACCTTC. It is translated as CAISDRGFYGYTF.

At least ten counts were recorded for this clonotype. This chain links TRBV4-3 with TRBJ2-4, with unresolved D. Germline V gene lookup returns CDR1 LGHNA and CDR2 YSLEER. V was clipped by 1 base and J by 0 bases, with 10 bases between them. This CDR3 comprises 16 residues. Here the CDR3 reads CASSQAGRLAKNIQYF. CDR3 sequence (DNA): TGCGCCAGCAGCCAAGCGGGTCGTCTAGCCAAAAACATTCAGTACTTC.

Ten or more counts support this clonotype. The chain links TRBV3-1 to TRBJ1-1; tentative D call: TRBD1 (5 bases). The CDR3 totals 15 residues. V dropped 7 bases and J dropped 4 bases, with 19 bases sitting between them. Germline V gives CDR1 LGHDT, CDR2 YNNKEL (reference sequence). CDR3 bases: TGTGCCAGCATCCGGTCTGGGGGGGGGAGCACTGAAGCTTTCTTT. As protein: CASIRSGGGSTEAFF. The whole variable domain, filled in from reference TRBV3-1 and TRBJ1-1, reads DTAVSQTPKYLVTQMGNDKSIKCEQNLGHDTMYWYKQDSKKFLKIMFSYNNKELIINETVPNRFSPKSPDKAHLNLHINSLELGDSAVYFCASIRSGGGSTEAFFGQGTRLTVV.

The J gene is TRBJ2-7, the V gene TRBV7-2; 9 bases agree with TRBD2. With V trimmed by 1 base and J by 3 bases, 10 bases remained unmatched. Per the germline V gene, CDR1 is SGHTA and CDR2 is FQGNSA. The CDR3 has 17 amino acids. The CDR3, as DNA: TGTGCCAGCAGCTTAGTATGGCCACTGACTAGCGGCTACGAGCAGTACTTC. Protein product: CASSLVWPLTSGYEQYF.

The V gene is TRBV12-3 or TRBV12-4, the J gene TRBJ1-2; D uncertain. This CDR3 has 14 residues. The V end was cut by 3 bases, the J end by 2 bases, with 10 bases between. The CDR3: CASSFYLQNYGYTF. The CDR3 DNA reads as TGTGCCAGCAGTTTTTATCTCCAAAACTATGGCTACACCTTC.

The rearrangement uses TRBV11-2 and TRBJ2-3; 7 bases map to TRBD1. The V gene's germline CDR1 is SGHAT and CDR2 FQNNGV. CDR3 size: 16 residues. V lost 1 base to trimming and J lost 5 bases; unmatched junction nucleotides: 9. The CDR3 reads CASSLVVTGYQDTQYF. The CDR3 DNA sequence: TGTGCCAGCAGCTTAGTTGTGACAGGGTACCAAGATACGCAGTATTTT.

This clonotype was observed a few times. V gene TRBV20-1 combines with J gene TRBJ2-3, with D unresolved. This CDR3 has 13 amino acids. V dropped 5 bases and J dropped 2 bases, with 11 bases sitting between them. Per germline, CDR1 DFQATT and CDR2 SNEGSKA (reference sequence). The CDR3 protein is CSAHDRATDTQYF. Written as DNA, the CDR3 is TGCAGTGCTCACGATAGGGCCACAGATACGCAGTATTTT.

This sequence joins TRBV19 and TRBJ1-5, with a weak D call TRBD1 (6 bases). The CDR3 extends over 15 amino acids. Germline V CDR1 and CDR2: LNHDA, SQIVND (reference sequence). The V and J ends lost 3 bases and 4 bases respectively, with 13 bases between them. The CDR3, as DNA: TGTGCCAGTAGTATTACAGGGCGGGGAAATCAGCCCCAGCATTTT. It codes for CASSITGRGNQPQHF. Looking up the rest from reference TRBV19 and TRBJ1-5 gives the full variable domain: DGGITQSPKYLFRKEGQNVTLSCEQNLNHDAMYWYRQDPGQGLRLIYYSQIVNDFQKGDIAEGYSVSREKKESFPLTVTSAQKNPTAFYLCASSITGRGNQPQHFGDGTRLSIL.

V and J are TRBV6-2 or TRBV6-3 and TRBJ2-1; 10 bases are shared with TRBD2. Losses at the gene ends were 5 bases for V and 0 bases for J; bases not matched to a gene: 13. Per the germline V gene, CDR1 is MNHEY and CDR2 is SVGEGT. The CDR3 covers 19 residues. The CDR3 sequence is CASSQGTSARHRSYNEQFF. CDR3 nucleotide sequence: TGTGCCAGCAGTCAAGGGACTAGCGCCCGGCACCGCTCCTACAATGAGCAGTTCTTC.

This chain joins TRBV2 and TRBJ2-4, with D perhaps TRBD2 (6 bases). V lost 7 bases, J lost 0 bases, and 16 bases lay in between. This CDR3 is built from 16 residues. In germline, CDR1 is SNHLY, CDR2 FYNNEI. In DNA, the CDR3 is TGTGCCAGCACCCACGGACTATCACTAGCCAAAAACATTCAGTACTTC. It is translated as CASTHGLSLAKNIQYF.

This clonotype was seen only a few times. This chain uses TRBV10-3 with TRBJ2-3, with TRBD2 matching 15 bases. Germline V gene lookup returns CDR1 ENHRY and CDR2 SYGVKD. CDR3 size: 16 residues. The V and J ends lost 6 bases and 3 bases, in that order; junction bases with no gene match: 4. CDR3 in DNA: TGTGCCATCAGACGCGGGACTAGCGGGAGGACAGATACGCAGTATTTT. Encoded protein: CAIRRGTSGRTDTQYF.

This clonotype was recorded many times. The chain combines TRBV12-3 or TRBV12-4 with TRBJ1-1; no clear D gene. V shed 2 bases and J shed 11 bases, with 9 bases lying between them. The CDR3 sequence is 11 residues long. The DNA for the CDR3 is TGTGCCAGCAGTTTAACGGTCGGGGCTTTCTTT. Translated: CASSLTVGAFF.

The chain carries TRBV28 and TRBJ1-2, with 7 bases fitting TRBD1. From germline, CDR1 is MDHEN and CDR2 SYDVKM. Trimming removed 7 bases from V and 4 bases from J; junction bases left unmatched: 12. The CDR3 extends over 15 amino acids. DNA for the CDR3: TGTGCCAGCAAAGGGGGCCCCAGCCTTCTCTATGGCTACACCTTC. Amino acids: CASKGGPSLLYGYTF.

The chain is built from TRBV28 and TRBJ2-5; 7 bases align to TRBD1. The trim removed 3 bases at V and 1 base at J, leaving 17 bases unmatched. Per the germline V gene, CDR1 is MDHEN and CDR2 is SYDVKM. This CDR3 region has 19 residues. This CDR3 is CASSFVAVGTVAVQETQYF. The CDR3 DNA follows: TGTGCCAGCAGTTTTGTGGCTGTGGGGACAGTCGCAGTCCAAGAGACCCAGTACTTC. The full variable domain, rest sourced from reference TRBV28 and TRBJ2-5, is DVKVTQSSRYLVKRTGEKVFLECVQDMDHENMFWYRQDPGLGLRLIYFSYDVKMKEKGDIPEGYSVSREKKERFSLILESASTNQTSMYLCASSFVAVGTVAVQETQYFGPGTRLLVL.

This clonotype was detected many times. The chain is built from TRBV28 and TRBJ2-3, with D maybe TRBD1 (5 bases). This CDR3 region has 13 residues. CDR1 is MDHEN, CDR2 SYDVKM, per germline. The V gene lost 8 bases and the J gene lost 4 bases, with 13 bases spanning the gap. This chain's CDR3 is CASSPVGADTQYF. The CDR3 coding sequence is TGTGCCAGCTCACCAGTAGGGGCAGATACGCAGTATTTT.

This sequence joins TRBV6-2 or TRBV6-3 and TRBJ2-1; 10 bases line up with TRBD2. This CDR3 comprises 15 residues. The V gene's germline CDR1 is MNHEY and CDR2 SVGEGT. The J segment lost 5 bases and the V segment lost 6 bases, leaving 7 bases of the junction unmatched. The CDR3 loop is CASSLSGRTNNEQFF. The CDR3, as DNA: TGTGCCAGCAGCCTTAGCGGGAGGACAAACAATGAGCAGTTCTTC.

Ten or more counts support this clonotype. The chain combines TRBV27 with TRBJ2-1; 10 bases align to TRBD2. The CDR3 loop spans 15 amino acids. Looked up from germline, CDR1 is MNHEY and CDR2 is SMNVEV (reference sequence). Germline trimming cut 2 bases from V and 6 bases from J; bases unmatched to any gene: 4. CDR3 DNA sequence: TGTGCCAGCAGTTTACGTCCTAGCGGGAGCAATGAGCAGTTCTTC. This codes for CASSLRPSGSNEQFF.

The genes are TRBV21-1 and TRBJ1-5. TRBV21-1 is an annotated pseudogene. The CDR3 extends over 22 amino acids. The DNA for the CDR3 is TGTGCCAGCAGCACCCCATCAACGGAAGGCACAAGGATTGTGCTTTACAATCAGCCCCAGCATTTT. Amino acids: CASSTPSTEGTRIVLYNQPQHF.

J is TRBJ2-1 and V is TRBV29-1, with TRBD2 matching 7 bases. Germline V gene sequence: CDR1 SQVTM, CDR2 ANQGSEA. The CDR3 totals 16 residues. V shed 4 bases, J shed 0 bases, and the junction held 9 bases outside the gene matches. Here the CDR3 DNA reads TGCAGCGTTGGAGCCCCGGGACTATTCTCCTACAATGAGCAGTTCTTC. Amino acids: CSVGAPGLFSYNEQFF.

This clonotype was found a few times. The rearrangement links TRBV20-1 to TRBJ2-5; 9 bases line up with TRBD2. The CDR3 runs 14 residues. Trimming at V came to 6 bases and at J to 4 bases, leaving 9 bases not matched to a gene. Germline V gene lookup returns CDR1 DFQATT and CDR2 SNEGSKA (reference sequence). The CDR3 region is CSALVAGDSETQYF. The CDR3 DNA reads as TGCAGTGCCCTTGTAGCGGGAGATTCAGAGACCCAGTACTTC.

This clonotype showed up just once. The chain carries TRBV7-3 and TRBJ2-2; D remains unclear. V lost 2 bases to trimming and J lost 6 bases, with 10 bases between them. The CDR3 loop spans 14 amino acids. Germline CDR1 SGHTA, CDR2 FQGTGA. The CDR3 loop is CASSLGLQPGELFF. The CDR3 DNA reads TGTGCCAGCAGCTTAGGGTTACAACCCGGGGAGCTGTTTTTT.

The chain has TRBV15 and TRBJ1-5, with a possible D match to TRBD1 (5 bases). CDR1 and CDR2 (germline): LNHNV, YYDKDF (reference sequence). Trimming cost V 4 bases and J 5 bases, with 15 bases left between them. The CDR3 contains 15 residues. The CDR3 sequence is CATSTTGTSYQPQHF. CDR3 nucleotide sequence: TGTGCCACCAGCACGACCGGGACCTCCTATCAGCCCCAGCATTTT.

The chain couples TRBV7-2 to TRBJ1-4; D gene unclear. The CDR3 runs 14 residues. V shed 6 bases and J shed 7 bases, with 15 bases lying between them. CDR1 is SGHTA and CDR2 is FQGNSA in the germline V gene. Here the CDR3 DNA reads TGTGCCAGCAGGCTGGGAGCCGGTCGTGAAAAACTGTTTTTT. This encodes CASRLGAGREKLFF.

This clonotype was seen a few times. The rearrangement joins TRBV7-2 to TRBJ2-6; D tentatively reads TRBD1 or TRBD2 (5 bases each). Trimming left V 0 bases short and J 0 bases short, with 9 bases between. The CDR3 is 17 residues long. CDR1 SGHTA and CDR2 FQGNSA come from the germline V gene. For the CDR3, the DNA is TGTGCCAGCAGCTTAGCCGGGACCCTCTCTGGGGCCAACGTCCTGACTTTC. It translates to CASSLAGTLSGANVLTF.

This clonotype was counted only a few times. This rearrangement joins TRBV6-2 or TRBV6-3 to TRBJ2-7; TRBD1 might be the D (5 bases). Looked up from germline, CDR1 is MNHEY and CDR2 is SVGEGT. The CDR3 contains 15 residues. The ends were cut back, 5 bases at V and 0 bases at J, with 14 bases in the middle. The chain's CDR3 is CASSPLGALSYEQYF. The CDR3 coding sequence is TGTGCCAGCAGTCCCCTAGGGGCCCTCTCCTACGAGCAGTACTTC.

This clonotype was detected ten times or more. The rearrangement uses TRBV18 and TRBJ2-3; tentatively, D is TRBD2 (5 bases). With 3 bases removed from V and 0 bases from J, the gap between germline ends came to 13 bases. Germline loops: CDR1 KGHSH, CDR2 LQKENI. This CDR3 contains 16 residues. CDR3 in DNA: TGTGCCAGCTCACCGAGGAGGCACCCTAGCACAGATACGCAGTATTTT. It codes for CASSPRRHPSTDTQYF.